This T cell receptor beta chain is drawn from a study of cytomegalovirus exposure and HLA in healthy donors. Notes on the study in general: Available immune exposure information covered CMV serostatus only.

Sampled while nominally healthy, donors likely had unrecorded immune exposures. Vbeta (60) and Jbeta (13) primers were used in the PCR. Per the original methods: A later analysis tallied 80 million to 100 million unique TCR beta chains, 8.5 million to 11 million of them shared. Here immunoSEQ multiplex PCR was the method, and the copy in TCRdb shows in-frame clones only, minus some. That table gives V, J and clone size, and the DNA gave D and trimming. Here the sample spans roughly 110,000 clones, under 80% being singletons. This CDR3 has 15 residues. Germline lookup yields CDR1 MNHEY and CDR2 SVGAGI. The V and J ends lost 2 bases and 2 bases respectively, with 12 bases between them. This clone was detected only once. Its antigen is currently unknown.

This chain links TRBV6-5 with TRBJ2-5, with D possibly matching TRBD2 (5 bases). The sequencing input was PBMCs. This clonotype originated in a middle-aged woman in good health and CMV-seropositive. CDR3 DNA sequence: TGTGCCAGCAGTTACGAGGGTTGGAATCAAGAGACCCAGTACTTC. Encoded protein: CASSYEGWNQETQYF.